This T cell receptor (beta chain) was documented in a study of cytomegalovirus exposure and HLA in healthy donors. PCR used 60 Vbeta primers and 13 Jbeta primers. The method was immunoSEQ multiplex PCR; TCRdb's version includes in-frame clones alone and lacks a portion of them. The sample holds around 50,000 clones. Germline CDR1 is SGHKS and CDR2 is YYEKEE (reference sequence). The CDR3 contains 16 residues. Trimming cost V 2 bases and J 5 bases; bases outside gene matches: 10. The TCR was taken from a female donor in good health and CMV-seronegative. The chain joins TRBV5-5 to TRBJ2-7; 10 bases match TRBD1. The sequencing input was PBMCs. The CDR3 DNA is TGTGCCAGCAGCTTAGAACCTCCGGGACAGGGGAACGAGCAGTACTTC. It encodes CASSLEPPGQGNEQYF.